This record covers a single TCR beta chain. The antigen is not known. J lost 3 bases, V lost 4 bases, and 1 base had no gene match. Germline-derived CDR1 and CDR2 are GTSNPN and SVGIG (reference sequence). The CDR3 totals 12 residues. The data are from a study of graft-versus-host responses after intestinal transplantation. Turning to the study itself: Anti-thymocyte globulin served as induction for all recipients, who then took tacrolimus and steroids for about 3 years.

Overall study results and limits: GvH clone levels peaked in circulation, and this peak was associated with early post-transplant HvG declines. Allografts from individuals with graft-donor T cell macrochimerism displayed high graft-versus-host to host-versus-graft clonal ratios. The marrow of recipients harbored GvH clones, and ileum or blood showed some of them first.

Profiling relied on immunoSEQ multiplex PCR, and the TCRdb table lists in-frame clones only, not all of them. The table includes 20,000 to 25,000 clones, 82% detected once. V is TRBV30 and J is TRBJ1-1; 8 bases match TRBD1. This material consisted of unstimulated CD8+ T cells sorted from spleen or lymph node cells, taken before transplant. This TCR derives from a human donor who was the organ donor for an intestinal transplant. The CDR3 DNA reads as TGTGCCTGGACAGGGGGCCACACTGAAGCTTTCTTT. Protein sequence: CAWTGGHTEAFF.